The T cell receptor (beta chain) described here comes from a study of cytomegalovirus exposure and HLA in healthy donors. Use of 60 Vbeta and 13 Jbeta primers characterized the PCR. Some clones are missing from TCRdb's copy, which holds only in-frame ones; the method was immunoSEQ multiplex PCR. Of about 92,000 clones in the sample, about 69% were seen once. This clone came up a few times. The antigen remains undetermined. Broader study findings: Segments of the TCR beta V type were, in most cases, productive about 87% or about 30% of the time in an earlier analysis. Immune exposure information comprised only CMV serostatus.

The CDR3 extends over 14 amino acids. V lost 5 bases and J lost 0, with 10 bases in between. In germline, CDR1 is LNHDA, CDR2 SQIVND (reference sequence). The chain employs TRBV19 and TRBJ1-1; maybe TRBD1 (6 bases). Sequences were obtained from PBMCs. This TCR was recovered from a woman under 30 in good health and CMV-seropositive. CDR3 region: CASSLGQMNTEAFF. CDR3 nucleotide sequence: TGTGCCAGTAGTTTGGGACAAATGAACACTGAAGCTTTCTTT.